Listed here are 23 T cell receptor beta chains from one sample, sequenced in a study of beta chain features in type 1 diabetes. These TCRs are of unknown antigen specificity. Notes on the study in general: Researchers report that Type 1 diabetes patients had moderately but significantly shorter TCRB CDR3s across all four CD4+ subsets.

TCRB transcripts that were expressed got sequenced, as all of the isolated RNA had been reverse transcribed. Method: immunoSEQ multiplex PCR; TCRdb's copy keeps in-frame clones and lacks some. The sample lists hundreds of thousands of clones, 11% to 15% seen once, with 0.03% to 0.045% in the top ten. Sequenced material: naive CD4+ T cells from blood. Source of these receptors: a man younger than 35 with type 1 diabetes.

This chain uses TRBV7-2 with TRBJ2-1; D might be TRBD1 (6 bases). Germline V gene data show CDR1 as SGHTA and CDR2 as FQGNSA. Trimming removed 3 bases from V and 6 bases from J, with 9 bases in between. The CDR3 has 13 residues. The CDR3 is CASSFAGANEQFF. CDR3 sequence (DNA): TGTGCCAGCAGCTTCGCAGGGGCCAATGAGCAGTTCTTC.

The J gene is TRBJ2-1, the V gene TRBV11-2; D possibly corresponds to TRBD2 (6 bases). Germline loops: CDR1 SGHAT, CDR2 FQNNGV. Trimming took 1 base from V and 1 from J, leaving 8 bases between them. This CDR3 region has 15 residues. The CDR3 spells CASSLAGLSYNEQFF. For the CDR3, the DNA is TGTGCCAGCAGCTTAGCGGGACTTTCCTACAATGAGCAGTTCTTC. Combining the CDR3 with reference TRBV11-2 and TRBJ2-1 gives the whole variable domain EAGVAQSPRYKIIEKRQSVAFWCNPISGHATLYWYQQILGQGPKLLIQFQNNGVVDDSQLPKDRFSAERLKGVDSTLKIQPAKLEDSAVYLCASSLAGLSYNEQFFGPGTRLTVL.

As for this clone: Other DNA sequences in the sample encode the same CDR3. This sequence joins TRBV5-1 and TRBJ2-3; D gene unclear. CDR1 and CDR2 from the germline V gene are SGHRS and YFSETQ. V was clipped by 1 base and J by 2 bases, with 5 bases between them. This CDR3 has 13 amino acids. The CDR3 loop reads CASSLSDTDTQYF. CDR3 DNA sequence: TGCGCCAGCAGCTTGTCAGACACAGATACGCAGTATTTT.

This clone showed up just a few times. Distinct nucleotide sequences in the sample also encode this CDR3. J is TRBJ2-1 and V is TRBV18; 11 bases map to TRBD2. V was pared by 2 bases and J by 7 bases, with 4 bases of the junction left unmatched. Germline lookup yields CDR1 KGHSH and CDR2 LQKENI. This CDR3 has 15 residues. CDR3 sequence: CASSPGTSGGNEQFF. The CDR3 DNA reads TGTGCCAGCTCACCAGGGACTAGCGGCGGAAATGAGCAGTTCTTC.

As concerns this clone: This same CDR3 is encoded by further DNA sequences in the sample. The V and J genes are TRBV19 and TRBJ2-5; 10 nucleotides agree with TRBD2. The germline V gene has CDR1 LNHDA and CDR2 SQIVND (reference sequence). This CDR3 has 13 residues. V was pared by 3 bases and J by 5 bases, with 0 bases of the junction left unmatched. The CDR3 reads CASSMGLAETQYF. The CDR3 DNA follows: TGTGCCAGTAGTATGGGACTAGCGGAGACCCAGTACTTC.

In this sample, this clone turned up a few times. Other DNA sequences in this sample translate to the same CDR3. This chain uses TRBV30 with TRBJ2-7; a weak D match, TRBD1 (6 bases). Germline V lookup: CDR1 GTSNPN, CDR2 SVGIG (reference sequence). The CDR3 has 12 amino acids. Trimming stripped 3 bases from V and 4 bases from J, with 10 bases between. The CDR3 here is CAWSPQGYEQYF. In DNA form, the CDR3 reads TGTGCCTGGAGCCCACAGGGATACGAGCAGTACTTC.

CDR3 DNA: TGTGCCAGCAAACAGGGCACTGACTACGAGCAGTACTTC. Amino acid sequence: CASKQGTDYEQYF. V gene TRBV28 combines with J gene TRBJ2-7; D is perhaps TRBD1 (6 bases). Deletions cut 7 bases from V and 3 bases from J, with 13 bases between. Germline loops: CDR1 MDHEN, CDR2 SYDVKM. This CDR3 comprises 13 residues.

V gene TRBV4-2 combines with J gene TRBJ2-2; D ambiguous. V was pared by 1 base and J by 1 base, with 7 bases between. The CDR3 loop spans 15 amino acids. CDR1 and CDR2 (germline): LGHNA, YNFKEQ. The CDR3 sequence: CASSQADQNTGELFF. The CDR3 nucleotides are TGTGCCAGCAGCCAAGCGGACCAGAACACCGGGGAGCTGTTTTTT.

The chain employs TRBV7-8 and TRBJ1-2, with D perhaps TRBD1 (5 bases). Germline-derived CDR1 and CDR2 are SGHVS and FQNEAQ. The length of the CDR3 is 15 residues. V lost 8 bases and J 0 bases, leaving 16 bases between the germline ends. This chain's CDR3 is CASGGANSANYGYTF. In DNA form, the CDR3 reads TGTGCCAGCGGAGGGGCGAACTCAGCTAACTATGGCTACACCTTC.

The sample holds a few counts of this clone. The rearrangement links TRBV6-6 to TRBJ1-1, with 7 bases fitting TRBD1. From germline, CDR1 is MNHNY and CDR2 SVGAGI (reference sequence). The CDR3 totals 14 residues. V was clipped by 6 bases and J by 1 base; unmatched bases: 5. The CDR3 is CASRQDRRNTEAFF. As DNA, the CDR3 is TGTGCCAGCAGGCAGGACAGGAGGAACACTGAAGCTTTCTTT.

This clone occurred once. The genes are TRBV28 and TRBJ2-6, with TRBD1 identical over 8 bases. The V segment lost 10 bases and the J segment 2 bases; nucleotides outside the gene matches: 19. The CDR3 covers 19 residues. Germline loops: CDR1 MDHEN, CDR2 SYDVKM. CDR3 in amino acids: CATTPGTGSLRAGANVLTF. The CDR3 DNA reads as TGTGCCACAACCCCAGGGACAGGCAGCTTAAGGGCTGGGGCCAACGTCCTGACTTTC.

The genes are TRBV27 and TRBJ2-2, with D perhaps being TRBD1 or TRBD2 (5 bases each). The V gene's germline CDR1 is MNHEY and CDR2 SMNVEV (reference sequence). V lost 6 bases, J lost 2 bases, and 13 bases lay in between. This CDR3 comprises 15 residues. CDR3 loop: CASSLGTLNTGELFF. The CDR3 DNA reads as TGTGCCAGCAGCCTCGGGACGCTAAACACCGGGGAGCTGTTTTTT.

The chain recombines TRBV7-9 with TRBJ2-5; D is unclear. CDR3 length: 18 amino acids. The germline V gene encodes CDR1 SEHNR and CDR2 FQNEAQ (reference sequence). The ends were cut back, 2 bases at V and 0 bases at J, with 19 bases in the middle. The CDR3, as DNA: TGTGCCAGCAGCTTACGAGCCGACACTACTGGAAACCAAGAGACCCAGTACTTC. Residues: CASSLRADTTGNQETQYF.

The chain employs TRBV15 and TRBJ2-3, with D unresolved. Germline CDR1 is LNHNV and CDR2 is YYDKDF (reference sequence). This CDR3 has 12 amino acids. Trimming stripped 5 bases from V and 5 bases from J, with 8 bases between. CDR3 protein: CATSPPEDTQYF. The CDR3 bases are TGTGCCACCAGCCCTCCCGAAGATACGCAGTATTTT.

The chain carries TRBV25-1 and TRBJ1-4; TRBD1 aligns across 7 bases. Germline assignment: CDR1 MGHDK and CDR2 SYGVNS. The CDR3 extends over 16 amino acids. V dropped 6 bases and J dropped 8; count of bases not matched to a gene: 15. Written as DNA, the CDR3 is TGTGCCAGCAGCCCCTCGTTGACAGGGTTTGAGGAAAAACTGTTTTTT. It yields the protein CASSPSLTGFEEKLFF.

This chain connects TRBV5-1 to TRBJ2-5; D unresolved. The V end lost 4 bases, the J end lost 2 bases, and 15 bases lay between the germline ends. Germline lookup yields CDR1 SGHRS and CDR2 YFSETQ. This CDR3 has 15 amino acids. CDR3 protein: CASSLTPMGQETQYF. CDR3 DNA: TGCGCCAGCAGCCTCACCCCGATGGGACAAGAGACCCAGTACTTC.

There are a few counts of this clone. The rearrangement joins TRBV6-1 to TRBJ2-5; TRBD2 agrees at 11 bases. The V gene end was trimmed by 3 bases and the J gene end by 7 bases; junction bases not matched to a gene: 10. This CDR3 has 16 amino acids. CDR1 and CDR2 from the germline V gene are MNHNS and SASEGT. CDR3 sequence reads: CASSDLAGGIPGTQYF. CDR3 in DNA: TGTGCCAGCAGTGATCTAGCGGGAGGCATCCCGGGGACCCAGTACTTC.

This chain links TRBV5-6 with TRBJ2-7, with 8 bases identical to TRBD2. The CDR3 length is 14 residues. Germline CDR1 and CDR2: SGHDT and YYEEEE. The V and J ends lost 3 bases and 2 bases, in that order; junction bases with no gene match: 4. The CDR3 here is CASSSGTRPYEQYF. The CDR3 DNA is TGTGCCAGCAGCTCCGGGACTAGACCCTACGAGCAGTACTTC.

This clone was seen a few times. The chain combines TRBV5-4 with TRBJ2-2, with D possibly matching TRBD1 (5 bases). Germline loops: CDR1 SGHNT, CDR2 YYREEE (reference sequence). The CDR3 has 14 residues. The V end was cut by 4 bases, the J end by 3 bases, with 10 bases between. CDR3 residues: CASSPDRDTGELFF. In nucleotides, the CDR3 is TGTGCCAGCAGCCCCGACAGAGACACCGGGGAGCTGTTTTTT.

The V and J genes are TRBV10-3 and TRBJ1-1; no clear D. The CDR3 runs to 15 residues. Germline V gene sequence: CDR1 ENHRY, CDR2 SYGVKD. V lost 7 bases and J 0 bases, leaving 15 bases between the germline ends. The CDR3 reads CAIKGGAAMNTEAFF. The CDR3 DNA sequence: TGTGCCATCAAGGGAGGAGCAGCCATGAACACTGAAGCTTTCTTT.

The V and J genes are TRBV14 and TRBJ2-2; possibly TRBD2 for D (5 bases). The V end lost 4 bases, the J end lost 3 bases, and 12 bases lay between the germline ends. Per the germline V gene, CDR1 is SGHDN and CDR2 is FVKESK. The length of the CDR3 is 15 residues. This chain's CDR3 is CASSRGLFDTGELFF. The CDR3 DNA reads TGTGCCAGCAGCCGTGGACTTTTTGACACCGGGGAGCTGTTTTTT.

The chain joins TRBV27 to TRBJ2-3; perhaps TRBD1 as D (6 bases). This CDR3 has 14 amino acids. V was shortened by 7 bases and J by 0 bases, with 11 bases between the two germline ends. The germline V gene has CDR1 MNHEY and CDR2 SMNVEV (reference sequence). The CDR3 DNA reads as TGTGCCAGCACCTCACAGGGTAGCACAGATACGCAGTATTTT. Translated: CASTSQGSTDTQYF.

This clone was seen a handful of times. The chain has TRBV28 and TRBJ2-1; D uncertain. V was pared by 4 bases and J by 7 bases, with 11 bases between. Germline loops: CDR1 MDHEN, CDR2 SYDVKM. The CDR3 is made up of 13 amino acids. CDR3 in amino acids: CASSSYLQNEQFF. Here the CDR3 DNA reads TGTGCCAGCAGTTCTTACTTACAGAATGAGCAGTTCTTC.